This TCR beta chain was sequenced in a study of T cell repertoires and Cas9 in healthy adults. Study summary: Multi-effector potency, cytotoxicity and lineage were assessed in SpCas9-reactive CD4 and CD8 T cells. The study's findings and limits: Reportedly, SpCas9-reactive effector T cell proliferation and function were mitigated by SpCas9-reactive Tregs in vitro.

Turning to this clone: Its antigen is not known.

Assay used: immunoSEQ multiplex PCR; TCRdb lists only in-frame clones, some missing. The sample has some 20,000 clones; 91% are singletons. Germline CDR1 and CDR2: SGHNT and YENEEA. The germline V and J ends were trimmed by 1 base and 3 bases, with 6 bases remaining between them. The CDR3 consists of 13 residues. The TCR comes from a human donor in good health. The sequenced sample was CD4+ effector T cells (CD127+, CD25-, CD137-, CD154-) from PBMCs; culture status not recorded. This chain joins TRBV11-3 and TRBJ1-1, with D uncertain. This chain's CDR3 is CASSLGSYTEAFF. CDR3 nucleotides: TGTGCCAGCAGCTTAGGCAGCTACACTGAAGCTTTCTTT. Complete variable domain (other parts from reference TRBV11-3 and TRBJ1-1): EAGVVQSPRYKIIEKKQPVAFWCNPISGHNTLYWYLQNLGQGPELLIRYENEEAVDDSQLPKDRFSAERLKGVDSTLKIQPAELGDSAVYLCASSLGSYTEAFFGQGTRLTVV.